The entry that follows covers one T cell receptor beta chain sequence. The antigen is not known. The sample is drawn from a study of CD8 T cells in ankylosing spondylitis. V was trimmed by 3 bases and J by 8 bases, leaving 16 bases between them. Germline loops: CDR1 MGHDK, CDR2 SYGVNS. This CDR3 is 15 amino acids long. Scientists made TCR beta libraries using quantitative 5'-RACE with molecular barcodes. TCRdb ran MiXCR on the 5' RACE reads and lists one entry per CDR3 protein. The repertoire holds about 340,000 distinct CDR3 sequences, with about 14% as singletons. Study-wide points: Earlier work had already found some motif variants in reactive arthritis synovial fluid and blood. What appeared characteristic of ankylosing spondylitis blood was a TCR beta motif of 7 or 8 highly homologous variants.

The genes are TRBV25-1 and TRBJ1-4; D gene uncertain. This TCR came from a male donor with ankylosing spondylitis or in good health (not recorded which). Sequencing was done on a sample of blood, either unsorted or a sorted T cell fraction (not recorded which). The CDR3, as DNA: TGTGCCAGCAGTGACCCACAGAGTAGGCGGGAAAAACTGTTTTTT. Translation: CASSDPQSRREKLFF.